This T cell receptor (beta chain) was observed in a study of blood T cell repertoires in COVID-19. In the study overall: There were acute and convalescent COVID-19 samples, and they came from the United States, Italy and Spain. Sample material is recorded as cDNA or gDNA derived from T cells, B-cell-depleted T cells, or PBMCs.

In the original workflow: Estimation of nucleated cell counts was performed using reference gene primer amplification. Data came from immunoSEQ multiplex PCR; TCRdb stores just in-frame clones and leaves some out. Clone size and V and J calls were adopted from that table, with D and trimming inferred from the DNA. Of approximately 85,000 clones in the sample, 90% were seen once. The germline CDR1 and CDR2 sequences are MNHEY and SMNVEV (reference sequence). V lost 7 bases, J lost 5 bases, and 8 bases stayed unmatched. The length of the CDR3 is 15 residues. The receptor was isolated from a woman between 50 and 59 years old in a cohort sampled during active COVID-19. V and J are TRBV27 and TRBJ1-6; the match to TRBD1 covers 7 bases. The sample comprised peripheral blood. The chain's CDR3 is CASTLGTVDNSPLHF. The CDR3 nucleotides read TGTGCCAGCACCCTCGGGACAGTTGATAATTCACCCCTCCACTTT.